Included here is one T cell receptor (beta chain) sequence, with context. Its specificity is not known. Looked up from germline, CDR1 is MGHRA and CDR2 is YSYEKL. V trimming: 8 bases; J trimming: 1 base; junction bases outside the gene matches: 3. CDR3 length equals 13 residues. This specimen comes from a study of cytomegalovirus exposure and HLA in healthy donors. Study-level points and caveats: Compared with the roughly 700-donor mean, an Asian-associated ancestry cluster reportedly had fewer N-insertions, according to a later analysis.

It was with 60 Vbeta and 13 Jbeta primers that the PCR ran. Clones were sequenced by immunoSEQ multiplex PCR, and TCRdb holds only the in-frame ones, with some missing. The sample shows 140,000 to 150,000 clones, around three quarters of them seen only once. The sequence was obtained from a woman aged 40 to 49 in good health and CMV-seronegative. J is TRBJ1-1 and V is TRBV4-1, with 8 nucleotides matching TRBD1. Sequencing was carried out using PBMCs. The CDR3 coding sequence is TGCGCCAGCGCCGGGACAGGGAACACTGAAGCTTTCTTT. It specifies CASAGTGNTEAFF.